This passage covers 10 T cell receptor beta chains from one sample sequenced in a study of shared clonotypes between healthy human individuals. The naive CD8 fraction comprised CD45RO-negative cells positively selected for CCR7 and excluded terminally differentiated effector memory CD45RA+ cells. Profiled with immunoSEQ multiplex PCR; TCRdb holds only in-frame clones, not every one. This sample yields millions of clones, of which roughly 94% are seen a single time; about 1.1% belongs to the top ten. Sequencing input: naive CD8+ T cells sorted from blood. The source is a man in his late teens or twenties in good health.

As for this clone: Other DNA sequences in this sample translate to the same CDR3. The genes are TRBV5-1 and TRBJ2-1, with no clear D. With 0 bases removed from V and 0 bases from J, the gap between germline ends came to 7 bases. The V gene's germline CDR1 is SGHRS and CDR2 YFSETQ. The CDR3 totals 15 residues. The CDR3 region has the DNA TGCGCCAGCAGCTTGGCAGGTTCCTCCTACAATGAGCAGTTCTTC. Protein sequence: CASSLAGSSYNEQFF. Full variable domain (outside the CDR3, taken from reference TRBV5-1 and TRBJ2-1): KAGVTQTPRYLIKTRGQQVTLSCSPISGHRSVSWYQQTPGQGLQFLFEYFSETQRNKGNFPGRFSGRQFSNSRSEMNVSTLELGDSALYLCASSLAGSSYNEQFFGPGTRLTVL.

The chain carries TRBV5-4 and TRBJ2-7; 15 nucleotides agree with TRBD2. The CDR3 sequence is 17 residues long. CDR1 is SGHNT and CDR2 is YYREEE in the germline V gene (reference sequence). J gave up 3 bases and V 4 bases, and 8 bases lay outside the gene matches. The DNA for the CDR3 is TGTGCCAGCAGCAGCGGACTAGCGGGGGGGGTTTACTACGAGCAGTACTTC. This encodes CASSSGLAGGVYYEQYF.

The rearrangement joins TRBV10-3 to TRBJ2-7; 8 positions agree with TRBD1. The CDR3 runs to 12 residues. Germline CDR1 and CDR2: ENHRY and SYGVKD. V shed 6 bases, J shed 7 bases, and the junction held 5 bases outside the gene matches. The CDR3 region has the DNA TGTGCCATCAGCCAGGACAGGGATGAGCAGTACTTC. This translates into CAISQDRDEQYF.

The rearrangement uses TRBV7-9 and TRBJ2-2, with 9 bases lining up with TRBD1. Trimming removed 4 bases from V and 6 bases from J; junction bases left unmatched: 6. The CDR3 contains 15 residues. CDR1 is SEHNR, CDR2 FQNEAQ, per germline (reference sequence). CDR3 residues: CASSSDRGFPGELFF. The CDR3 bases are TGTGCCAGCAGCTCTGACAGGGGGTTTCCCGGGGAGCTGTTTTTT.

This clone was detected only once. This chain connects TRBV7-9 to TRBJ1-1, with D possibly TRBD1 on 5 matching bases. The CDR3 is made up of 14 amino acids. The germline gives CDR1 SEHNR, CDR2 FQNEAQ (reference sequence). V lost 5 bases to trimming and J lost 3 bases, with 13 bases between them. This chain's CDR3 is CASSPPLGDTEAFF. The CDR3 DNA reads TGTGCCAGCAGCCCCCCCCTGGGGGACACTGAAGCTTTCTTT.

The DNA for the CDR3 is TGTGCCAGCAGCCCCGGACAGGGGGGGACTGAAGCTTTCTTT. Its protein product is CASSPGQGGTEAFF. This chain connects TRBV7-3 to TRBJ1-1, with 10 bases lining up with TRBD1. Germline CDR1 is SGHTA and CDR2 is FQGTGA. This CDR3 spans 14 amino acids. The V segment lost 5 bases and the J segment 5 bases; nucleotides outside the gene matches: 5.

The chain uses TRBV6-1 and TRBJ2-1, with 11 nucleotides matching TRBD2. With V trimmed by 3 bases and J by 7 bases, 5 bases remained unmatched. Germline V CDR1 and CDR2: MNHNS, SASEGT. The CDR3 runs 15 residues. CDR3 DNA: TGTGCCAGCAGTGACCTAGCGGGGGGCAGAAATGAGCAGTTCTTC. It yields the protein CASSDLAGGRNEQFF.

This chain uses TRBV30 with TRBJ2-2; possibly TRBD2 for D (6 bases). CDR1 GTSNPN and CDR2 SVGIG come from the germline V gene (reference sequence). The CDR3 contains 11 residues. V dropped 6 bases and J dropped 7 bases, with 9 bases sitting between them. The CDR3 sequence: CACGGGGELFF. CDR3 coding DNA: TGTGCCTGCGGGGGAGGCGGGGAGCTGTTTTTT.

The rearrangement links TRBV7-9 to TRBJ2-7; TRBD1 aligns across 8 bases. Losses at the gene ends were 4 bases for V and 7 bases for J; bases not matched to a gene: 9. Germline values: CDR1 SEHNR, CDR2 FQNEAQ (reference sequence). There are 14 residues in the CDR3. The DNA for the CDR3 is TGTGCCAGCAGCTCTACGACAGGGGCGAATGAGCAGTACTTC. Residues: CASSSTTGANEQYF.

The chain links TRBV7-2 to TRBJ2-7; unclear D gene. CDR3 size: 15 residues. Trimming stripped 5 bases from V and 2 bases from J, with 16 bases between. Germline CDR1 reads SGHTA; CDR2 reads FQGNSA. The CDR3 sequence is CASSQSPLSPYEQYF. The DNA for the CDR3 is TGTGCCAGCAGCCAAAGTCCCCTCTCCCCCTACGAGCAGTACTTC.